These 10 T cell receptor beta chains share one sample of origin, sequenced in a study of immune evolution from preneoplasia to lung adenocarcinoma. Libraries were prepared by immunoSEQ multiplex PCR; TCRdb keeps only in-frame clonotypes and omits some of them. The repertoire has around 6,000 clones, 73% of them found once; the top ten carry around 9.5%. Sequencing was performed on FFPE lung adenocarcinoma in situ tissue. Source of these receptors: an older donor with lung adenocarcinoma.

The chain joins TRBV6-6 to TRBJ1-1, with D uncertain. This CDR3 has 13 amino acids. Deletions cut 6 bases from V and 0 bases from J, with 8 bases between. In germline, CDR1 is MNHNY, CDR2 SVGAGI (reference sequence). In DNA form, the CDR3 reads TGTGCCAGCAGCCCGAAACTGAACACTGAAGCTTTCTTT. Translating it yields CASSPKLNTEAFF.

V and J are TRBV19 and TRBJ1-1; D gene unclear. Germline CDR1 LNHDA, CDR2 SQIVND (reference sequence). V dropped 7 bases and J dropped 4 bases, with 10 bases sitting between them. The CDR3 has 12 residues. CDR3 residues: CASNQPFTEAFF. Written as DNA, the CDR3 is TGTGCCAGTAATCAGCCATTCACTGAAGCTTTCTTT.

This clone showed up just a few times. The chain couples TRBV10-3 to TRBJ1-2; perhaps TRBD1 as D (5 bases). There are 14 residues in the CDR3. V lost 7 bases and J 2 bases, leaving 14 bases between the germline ends. Looked up from germline, CDR1 is ENHRY and CDR2 is SYGVKD. The CDR3 here is CAINAGLPNYGYTF. The CDR3 region has the DNA TGTGCCATCAACGCGGGACTTCCAAACTATGGCTACACCTTC.

This clone is classed as medium-sized. The chain recombines TRBV7-2 with TRBJ1-6, with unresolved D. Per germline, CDR1 SGHTA and CDR2 FQGNSA. This CDR3 comprises 13 residues. The ends were cut back, 5 bases at V and 9 bases at J, with 11 bases in the middle. The CDR3 loop is CASSPFLGSPLHF. CDR3 bases: TGTGCCAGCAGCCCTTTCCTGGGTTCACCCCTCCACTTT.

As regards this clone: The junction departs from germline at one end; a sequencing error may be responsible. The chain joins TRBV29-1 to TRBJ2-7; unclear D gene. In germline, CDR1 is SQVTM, CDR2 ANQGSEA. There are 12 residues in the CDR3. The CDR3 protein is CNVGQAAYEQYF. CDR3 in DNA: TGCAACGTTGGGCAGGCCGCATACGAGCAGTACTTC.

The chain carries TRBV11-2 and TRBJ1-1, with no clear D. V was cut by 1 base and J by 11 bases, with 8 bases left in between. The CDR3 is 11 residues long. Germline V CDR1 and CDR2: SGHAT, FQNNGV. The CDR3 DNA reads as TGTGCCAGCAGCTTAGGCGAGGGTGCTTTCTTT. Residues: CASSLGEGAFF.

The chain uses TRBV7-6 and TRBJ2-3; no definite D call. Germline CDR1 reads SGHVS; CDR2 reads FNYEAQ. V was cut by 5 bases and J by 6 bases, with 15 bases left in between. The CDR3 contains 14 residues. The CDR3 sequence is CASSMTLPGDTQYF. Written as DNA, the CDR3 is TGTGCCAGCAGCATGACCCTCCCCGGGGATACGCAGTATTTT. The full variable domain, completed using reference TRBV7-6 and TRBJ2-3, is GAGVSQSPRYKVTKRGQDVALRCDPISGHVSLYWYRQALGQGPEFLTYFNYEAQQDKSGLPNDRFSAERPEGSISTLTIQRTEQRDSAMYRCASSMTLPGDTQYFGPGTRLTVL.

The J gene is TRBJ2-5, the V gene TRBV2; the D call may be TRBD1 or TRBD2 (5 bases each). The CDR3 runs 14 residues. Per germline, CDR1 SNHLY and CDR2 FYNNEI. The V end was cut by 5 bases, the J end by 4 bases, with 14 bases between. CDR3 amino acids: CASSTTRDGETQYF. The CDR3 region has the DNA TGTGCCAGCAGTACAACCCGGGACGGAGAGACCCAGTACTTC.

This clone has a handful of counts. This chain joins TRBV4-1 and TRBJ1-6; no reliable D call. Trimming left V 4 bases short and J 10 bases short, with 17 bases between. Germline V gene data show CDR1 as MGHRA and CDR2 as YSYEKL. The CDR3 contains 15 residues. CDR3 residues: CASSRIHDVHSPLHF. The CDR3 bases are TGCGCCAGCAGCCGTATACACGACGTGCACTCACCCCTCCACTTT.

The chain recombines TRBV28 with TRBJ2-5, with D perhaps given as TRBD1 or TRBD2 (5 bases each). The germline gives CDR1 MDHEN, CDR2 SYDVKM. Trimming left V 2 bases short and J 5 bases short, with 6 bases between. This CDR3 spans 12 amino acids. This chain's CDR3 is CASSLEGETQYF. The CDR3 region has the DNA TGTGCCAGCAGTTTAGAGGGGGAGACCCAGTACTTC.